The entry that follows covers one T cell receptor beta chain sequence. In this sample, this clonotype turned up a few times. What antigen it recognizes has not been identified. Qualities for individual bases were not recorded, and no much larger clone is one base off. The TCR beta CDR3 regions were amplified from RNA transcripts. A first-round RT-PCR of the TCR CDR3 used the HTBI primer set with the Qiagen OneStep RT-PCR kit. A second multiplex PCR round built the libraries, followed by size selection and purification. The libraries were sequenced on an Illumina HiSeq2000 using paired-end 100 bp reads. The authors' pipeline ran thus. SOAPnuke was used to process the raw data, throwing out any read that contained adapters or uncalled bases, had a mean Phred below 15, or lacked an exact constant-primer or identifier match. High-quality paired reads were merged using COPE v1.2.5, and each unique nucleotide sequence was defined as a clonotype. MiTCR v1.1 was used to align the clonotypes against IMGT TRBV, TRBD and TRBJ reference segments. Analysis was restricted to V-J combinations with a frequency above 0.0001, which covered about 99% of repertoires. A TCS score was defined as the ratio of F50 (clonal expansion) to E x V (chaos), with BLOSUM62-based TCRdist applied between CDR3 peptides within each V-J. Welch's t-statistics and random forest reduced just over 500 V-J features to roughly 13, which were used in a naive Bayes classifier (R e1071). TCRdb reanalyzed the raw reads on its own, using fastp at Q25 for trimming and MiXCR for clone calling, and kept in-frame beta chains. Each CDR3 protein appears once, grouped with its most common genes and DNA. The authors' filters were not applied to this entry. For this sample there are 640,000 or so distinct CDR3 sequences; 12% to 15% appear just once. Roughly 7% of the sample is held by the ten biggest clonotypes.

In the ophthalmopathy patients, disease was moderately to severely active, with a Clinical Activity Score of 3 or more, a NOSPECS grade of 4 or more, and a duration of less than 3 months. The study excluded patients with uncontrolled infections, other autoimmune diseases, pregnancy or lactation. Diagnoses were based on clinical symptoms, serum thyroxine and TRAb, thyroid ultrasound and orbital computed tomography. PBMCs were isolated from around 10 ml of fresh peripheral blood by Ficoll-Paque density gradient centrifugation. Trizol reagent was used to extract total RNA, and RNA quality was then checked on an Agilent 2100 Bioanalyzer. V is shortened by 5 bases, J by 8 bases, and the region joining them spans 18 bases. The CDR3 measures 15 amino acids from cysteine to phenylalanine. The DNA shown is the 45-base CDR3, in frame from base 1. This sample is part of a study of T cells in Graves' hyperthyroidism and ophthalmopathy (dated by TCRdb to about 2019). Turning to the overall study: Peripheral blood samples were taken at initial diagnosis, before any treatment was given. To identify distinguishing TCR V-J signatures, a discovery cohort of roughly 100 patients was used, comprising 40 to 45 with Graves' ophthalmopathy and 57 with stable Graves' hyperthyroidism. An independent validation cohort of under 20 hyperthyroidism patients and 15 or so patients who later progressed to ophthalmopathy tested prospective prediction of ophthalmopathy. The roughly 91 discovery patients were randomly split 7:3 into training and test sets. Thyroid tissue and blood T-cell repertoires from about six Graves' hyperthyroidism patients were also compared in the study. After sampling, hyperthyroidism patients received methimazole starting at 30 mg daily, and ophthalmopathy patients received high-dose intravenous methylprednisolone. The paper describes TCR Vbeta CDR3 sequencing of 135 peripheral blood samples, made up of some 40 ophthalmopathy patients, some 80 hyperthyroidism patients and approximately 17 progressor patients.

General study outcomes and caveats: No statistical method was used to fix the sample size in advance, and group allocation was not hidden from the investigators. A model built on a 13 V-J signature distinguished ophthalmopathy from stable hyperthyroidism, reaching 87.88% sensitivity and around 82% specificity in cross-validation and 80%/75% in testing. In validation, the model predicted progression to ophthalmopathy with about 71% sensitivity and about 73% specificity, a median of around six months before onset. Blood samples also contained most of the expanded thyroid clonotypes (frequency above 0.001), which suggests that blood repertoires may reflect thyroid immune responses.

The sequence was obtained from a woman aged 18-29 years with Graves' ophthalmopathy. What was sequenced was blood. This receptor chain uses TRBV12-3 or TRBV12-4 and TRBJ2-2; the D gene is perhaps TRBD1 or TRBD2, as each covers 5 bases. The CDR3 amino acid sequence is: CASSLIRDGAGELFF. The nucleotide sequence is TGTGCCAGCAGTCTAATCCGGGACGGAGCTGGGGAGCTGTTTTTT.